Presented here are 25 T cell receptor beta chains from one specimen sequenced in a study of blood T cells in healthy people across ages. With a J-beta primer mix and a sample-barcoded 5' primer, a second PCR ran about 7 to 12 cycles. In TCRdb, the 5' RACE reads were re-called with MiXCR into one record per CDR3 protein. The sample consists of under 750,000 distinct CDR3 sequences, roughly 48% of them appearing once. Sequencing was done on a sample of blood. These receptors all come from a man older than 75 in good health.

The genes are TRBV7-9 and TRBJ1-1, with D possibly matching TRBD1 (5 bases). CDR3 length: 14 residues. Trimming took off 5 bases at V and 0 bases at J, with 10 bases between the two ends. The germline V gene encodes CDR1 SEHNR and CDR2 FQNEAQ (reference sequence). CDR3 in DNA: TGTGCCAGCAGCCGACAGTACATGAACACTGAAGCTTTCTTT. Translating gives CASSRQYMNTEAFF.

The chain is built from TRBV5-1 and TRBJ2-5; the match to TRBD2 covers 13 bases. This CDR3 has 16 residues. CDR1 is SGHRS, CDR2 YFSETQ, per germline. V trimming: 0 bases; J trimming: 5 bases; junction bases outside the gene matches: 4. DNA for the CDR3: TGCGCCAGCAGCTTGGATGGACTAGCGGGGGTGGAGACCCAGTACTTC. Translated: CASSLDGLAGVETQYF.

A remark on this clonotype: This may come from a read error, since a much larger clone is one base off. The J gene is TRBJ1-1, the V gene TRBV6-5; D is unresolved. Trimming removed 0 bases from V and 7 bases from J, with 15 bases in between. The germline gives CDR1 MNHEY, CDR2 SVGAGI. This CDR3 has 15 amino acids. CDR3 coding DNA: TGTGCCAGCAGTTACTCGAAGTTTCGGTCAAGTGAAGCTTTCTTT. Its protein product is CASSYSKFRSSEAFF.

J is TRBJ2-1 and V is TRBV19; 13 nucleotides agree with TRBD2. The CDR3 has 16 residues. CDR1 and CDR2 from the germline V gene are LNHDA and SQIVND (reference sequence). The junction had 2 bases not matched to a gene; V was cut back by 5 bases and J by 1 base. The CDR3 bases are TGTGCCAGTAGTCGGACTAGCGGGAGATCCTACAATGAGCAGTTCTTC. The encoded protein is CASSRTSGRSYNEQFF.

V usage is TRBV7-6 and J usage is TRBJ1-4; D possibly corresponds to TRBD1 (5 bases). V was trimmed by 5 bases and J by 7 bases, leaving 17 bases between them. Germline-derived CDR1 and CDR2 are SGHVS and FNYEAQ. The CDR3 extends over 15 amino acids. The CDR3 DNA sequence: TGTGCCAGCAGCCCCAACCCTCAGGGTAGTGAAAAACTGTTTTTT. This codes for CASSPNPQGSEKLFF.

The chain links TRBV18 to TRBJ2-7, with unresolved D. This CDR3 has 15 amino acids. Trimming stripped 2 bases from V and 6 bases from J, with 17 bases between. The germline CDR1 and CDR2 sequences are KGHSH and LQKENI. CDR3 amino acids: CASSPAASISTEQYF. In DNA form, the CDR3 reads TGTGCCAGCTCACCAGCTGCTAGTATATCCACCGAGCAGTACTTC. The complete variable domain, with remaining parts taken from reference TRBV18 and TRBJ2-7, reads NAGVMQNPRHLVRRRGQEARLRCSPMKGHSHVYWYRQLPEEGLKFMVYLQKENIIDESGMPKERFSAEFPKEGPSILRIQQVVRGDSAAYFCASSPAASISTEQYFGPGTRLTVT.

The V and J genes are TRBV5-1 and TRBJ2-7, with 8 bases identical to TRBD2. V lost 4 bases and J lost 1; bases outside the gene matches: 7. The CDR3 runs to 15 residues. From germline, CDR1 is SGHRS and CDR2 YFSETQ. The CDR3 nucleotides read TGCGCCAGCAGCCTGCTGGGCGGGGGGTCCTACGAGCAGTACTTC. Translating gives CASSLLGGGSYEQYF.

In this sample, this clonotype turned up many times. The chain is built from TRBV6-6 and TRBJ1-1; 9 bases are a match to TRBD1. The CDR3 totals 15 residues. Losses at the gene ends were 6 bases for V and 4 bases for J; bases not matched to a gene: 9. The germline CDR1 and CDR2 sequences are MNHNY and SVGAGI (reference sequence). The CDR3: CASSDTGQGSTEAFF. CDR3 DNA sequence: TGTGCCAGCAGCGATACCGGACAGGGGAGCACTGAAGCTTTCTTT.

This clonotype was observed a few times. The chain recombines TRBV28 with TRBJ2-5; no reliable D call. The CDR3 spans 14 residues. Trimming left V 2 bases short and J 1 base short, with 8 bases between. CDR1 and CDR2 (germline): MDHEN, SYDVKM. This CDR3 is CASSLRALQETQYF. As DNA, the CDR3 is TGTGCCAGCAGTTTACGGGCGCTCCAAGAGACCCAGTACTTC.

This clonotype occurred once. The CDR3 region is CASYGADEKLFF. The CDR3 nucleotides are TGTGCCTCCTATGGGGCCGATGAAAAACTGTTTTTT. The rearrangement links TRBV30 to TRBJ1-4, with TRBD1 as a possible D gene (5 bases). Germline CDR1 reads GTSNPN; CDR2 reads SVGIG (reference sequence). The CDR3 spans 12 residues. Trimming removed 7 bases at V and 6 bases at J, with 12 bases between.

This clonotype was picked up a small number of times. The V gene is TRBV29-1, the J gene TRBJ2-7; TRBD1 aligns across 9 bases. The germline V gene has CDR1 SQVTM and CDR2 ANQGSEA. Losses at the gene ends were 3 bases for V and 6 bases for J; bases not matched to a gene: 9. There are 14 residues in the CDR3. Here the CDR3 DNA reads TGCAGCGTTGACGGTTCCGGGACAGGGTTCGAGCAGTACTTC. Protein product: CSVDGSGTGFEQYF.

The chain is built from TRBV20-1 and TRBJ2-1, with TRBD1 as a possible D gene (6 bases). CDR3 length: 13 amino acids. The V and J ends lost 0 bases and 11 bases respectively, with 14 bases between them. From germline, CDR1 is DFQATT and CDR2 SNEGSKA (reference sequence). The CDR3 loop is CSARDFRQGQQFF. CDR3 sequence (DNA): TGCAGTGCTAGAGATTTCCGTCAGGGGCAGCAGTTCTTC.

This clonotype showed up just a few times. The chain uses TRBV27 and TRBJ2-3; TRBD1 matches 7 bases. CDR1 is MNHEY, CDR2 SMNVEV, per germline (reference sequence). CDR3 length: 15 residues. V lost 4 bases, J lost 6 bases, and 10 bases stayed unmatched. The CDR3 reads CASSSPRQGSDTQYF. CDR3 bases: TGTGCCAGCAGTTCTCCGAGACAGGGCAGTGATACGCAGTATTTT.

V is TRBV24-1 and J is TRBJ2-1; TRBD1 matches at 7 bases. Germline CDR1 is KGHDR and CDR2 is SFDVKD. The CDR3 covers 14 residues. The junction had 5 bases not matched to a gene; V was cut back by 5 bases and J by 5 bases. This CDR3 reads CATSADRRDNEQFF. In nucleotides, the CDR3 is TGTGCCACCAGTGCGGACAGGAGAGACAATGAGCAGTTCTTC.

The chain is built from TRBV10-3 and TRBJ1-5; 7 positions match TRBD1. In germline, CDR1 is ENHRY, CDR2 SYGVKD. This CDR3 contains 18 residues. Trimming cost V 4 bases and J 1 base; bases outside gene matches: 13. The CDR3, as DNA: TGTGCCATCAGTGCGCACCGACAGGGCGGAGGAAGCAATCAGCCCCAGCATTTT. The encoded protein is CAISAHRQGGGSNQPQHF.

V gene TRBV7-3 combines with J gene TRBJ2-1; D gene unclear. Germline CDR1 SGHTA, CDR2 FQGTGA. Trimming stripped 1 base from V and 1 base from J, with 8 bases between. CDR3 size: 15 residues. CDR3 sequence (DNA): TGTGCCAGCAGCTTAATGGCTGTATCCTACAATGAGCAGTTCTTC. It encodes CASSLMAVSYNEQFF.

This clonotype was recorded a few times. The chain combines TRBV2 with TRBJ2-2; 9 bases line up with TRBD2. The length of the CDR3 is 19 residues. The germline V gene encodes CDR1 SNHLY and CDR2 FYNNEI. V lost 0 bases to trimming and J lost 2 bases; unmatched junction nucleotides: 10. The CDR3 DNA reads TGTGCCAGCAGTGAAGCTGCGGCCGGACTAGCGACCAACACCGGGGAGCTGTTTTTT. Translating it yields CASSEAAAGLATNTGELFF.

The chain's CDR3 is CSARGHRGYSNQPQHF. DNA of the CDR3: TGCAGTGCTAGGGGACATCGGGGGTATAGCAATCAGCCCCAGCATTTT. V is TRBV20-1 and J is TRBJ1-5, with D possibly TRBD1 on 6 matching bases. This CDR3 is 16 amino acids long. CDR1 is DFQATT, CDR2 SNEGSKA, per germline (reference sequence). V was pared by 3 bases and J by 0 bases, with 15 bases between.

The chain uses TRBV20-1 and TRBJ2-4; 12 nucleotides align to TRBD2. This CDR3 comprises 17 residues. Germline-derived CDR1 and CDR2 are DFQATT and SNEGSKA (reference sequence). Trimming took 6 bases from V and 13 from J; bases not matched to a gene: 22. The CDR3 sequence: CSASPTSGGLITYGQYF. The CDR3 DNA reads TGCAGTGCCAGCCCAACTAGCGGGGGGCTGATAACCTACGGGCAGTACTTC.

This clonotype was detected only a few times. The CDR3 sequence is CSAREGGWVTQYF. CDR3 in DNA: TGCAGTGCTAGAGAGGGGGGGTGGGTGACCCAGTACTTC. This chain uses TRBV20-1 with TRBJ2-7, with TRBD2 matching over 7 bases. The DNA end favors TRBJ2-5, so the J call may be wrong. Germline lookup yields CDR1 DFQATT and CDR2 SNEGSKA (reference sequence). The CDR3 is 13 amino acids.

In this sample, this clonotype turned up a few times. The chain combines TRBV29-1 with TRBJ2-3; a possible D gene is TRBD2 (5 bases). Trimming cost V 4 bases and J 7 bases, with 6 bases left between them. Germline lookup yields CDR1 SQVTM and CDR2 ANQGSEA. This CDR3 spans 10 amino acids. CDR3 in amino acids: CSVAGNTQYF. The DNA for the CDR3 is TGCAGCGTTGCGGGAAATACGCAGTATTTT.

This clonotype was recorded many times. V usage is TRBV6-6 and J usage is TRBJ2-7, with D perhaps assigned TRBD1 or TRBD2 (6 bases each). The CDR3 is made up of 14 amino acids. V lost 8 bases, J lost 3 bases, and 17 bases lay in between. Germline values: CDR1 MNHNY, CDR2 SVGAGI (reference sequence). CDR3 sequence: CASRWGAVGYEQYF. The CDR3 nucleotides read TGTGCCAGCCGTTGGGGGGCGGTGGGCTACGAGCAGTACTTC.

The chain uses TRBV2 and TRBJ1-5, with unresolved D. This CDR3 region has 13 residues. The germline gives CDR1 SNHLY, CDR2 FYNNEI. The V and J ends lost 6 bases and 7 bases respectively, with 13 bases between them. The CDR3 nucleotides read TGTGCCAGCAGGGCTGAGCTTGGGCAGCCCCAGCATTTT. It codes for CASRAELGQPQHF.

The chain couples TRBV12-3 or TRBV12-4 to TRBJ1-1, with 7 positions matching TRBD1. The CDR3 is 15 amino acids. The V segment lost 6 bases and the J segment 3 bases; nucleotides outside the gene matches: 10. The DNA of the CDR3 is TGTGCCAGCAGCCCTTACAGGGGCGGTGACACTGAAGCTTTCTTT. Protein: CASSPYRGGDTEAFF.

The rearrangement links TRBV12-3 or TRBV12-4 to TRBJ1-1; D is possibly TRBD1 (6 bases). This CDR3 spans 13 amino acids. The germline V and J ends were trimmed by 7 bases and 7 bases, with 16 bases remaining between them. CDR3 DNA sequence: TGTGCCAGCACCCTTGCCCAGGGGTGTGAAGCTTTCTTT. This translates into CASTLAQGCEAFF.